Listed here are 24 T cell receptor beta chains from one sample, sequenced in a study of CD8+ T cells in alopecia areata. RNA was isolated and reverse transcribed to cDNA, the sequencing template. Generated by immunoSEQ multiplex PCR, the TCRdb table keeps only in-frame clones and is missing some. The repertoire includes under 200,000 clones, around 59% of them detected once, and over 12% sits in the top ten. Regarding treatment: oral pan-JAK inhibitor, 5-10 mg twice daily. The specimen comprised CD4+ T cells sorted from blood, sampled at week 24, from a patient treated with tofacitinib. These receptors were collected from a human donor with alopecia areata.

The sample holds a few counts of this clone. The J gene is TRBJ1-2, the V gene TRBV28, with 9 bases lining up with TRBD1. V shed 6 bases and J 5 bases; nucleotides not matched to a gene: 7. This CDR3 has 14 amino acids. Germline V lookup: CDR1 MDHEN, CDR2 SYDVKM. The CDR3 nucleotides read TGTGCCAGCAGGGGCACAGGGGGCGTTTATGGCTACACCTTC. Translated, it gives CASRGTGGVYGYTF.

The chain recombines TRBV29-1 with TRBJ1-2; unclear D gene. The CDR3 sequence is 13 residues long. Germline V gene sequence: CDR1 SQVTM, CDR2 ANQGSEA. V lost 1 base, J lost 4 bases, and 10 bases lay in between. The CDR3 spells CSVEGGQFYGYTF. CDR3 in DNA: TGCAGCGTTGAAGGTGGGCAGTTCTATGGCTACACCTTC.

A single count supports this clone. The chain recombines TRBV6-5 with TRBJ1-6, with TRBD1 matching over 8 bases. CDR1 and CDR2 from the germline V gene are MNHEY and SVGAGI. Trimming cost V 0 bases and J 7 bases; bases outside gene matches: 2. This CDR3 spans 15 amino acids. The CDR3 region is CASSYSTGVNSPLHF. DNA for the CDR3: TGTGCCAGCAGTTACTCGACAGGGGTCAATTCACCCCTCCACTTT.

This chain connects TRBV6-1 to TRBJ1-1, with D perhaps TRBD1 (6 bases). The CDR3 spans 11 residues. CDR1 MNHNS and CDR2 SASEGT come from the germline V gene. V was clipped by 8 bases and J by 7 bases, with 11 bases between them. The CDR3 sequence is CASRRTVEAFF. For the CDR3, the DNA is TGTGCCAGCCGCCGGACAGTTGAAGCTTTCTTT.

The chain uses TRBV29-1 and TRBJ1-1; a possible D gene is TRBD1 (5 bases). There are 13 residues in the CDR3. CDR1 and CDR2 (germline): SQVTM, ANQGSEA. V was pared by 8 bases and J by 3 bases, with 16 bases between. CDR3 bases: TGCAGCCTATCAGCGCAGGGAGACACTGAAGCTTTCTTT. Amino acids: CSLSAQGDTEAFF.

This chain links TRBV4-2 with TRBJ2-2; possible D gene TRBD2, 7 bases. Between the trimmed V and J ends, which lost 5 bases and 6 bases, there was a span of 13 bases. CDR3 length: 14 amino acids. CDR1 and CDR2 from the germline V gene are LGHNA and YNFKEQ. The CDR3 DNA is TGTGCCAGCAGCACGGGGGGCGGGTCCGGGGAGCTGTTTTTT. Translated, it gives CASSTGGGSGELFF.

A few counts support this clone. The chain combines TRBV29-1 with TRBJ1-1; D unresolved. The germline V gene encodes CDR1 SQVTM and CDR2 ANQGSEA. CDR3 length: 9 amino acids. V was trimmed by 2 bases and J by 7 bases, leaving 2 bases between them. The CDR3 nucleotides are TGCAGCGTTGAACATGAAGCTTTCTTT. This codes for CSVEHEAFF.

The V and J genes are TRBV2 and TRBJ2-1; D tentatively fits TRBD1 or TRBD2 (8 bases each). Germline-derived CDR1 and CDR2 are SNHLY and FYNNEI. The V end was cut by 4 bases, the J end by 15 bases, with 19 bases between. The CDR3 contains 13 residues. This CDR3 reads CASSGTGRSGGFF. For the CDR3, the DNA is TGTGCCAGCAGTGGGACAGGGCGGAGCGGGGGGTTCTTC.

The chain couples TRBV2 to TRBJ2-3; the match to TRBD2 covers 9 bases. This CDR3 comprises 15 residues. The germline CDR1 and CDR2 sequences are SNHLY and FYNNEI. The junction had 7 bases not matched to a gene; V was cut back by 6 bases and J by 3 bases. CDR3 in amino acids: CASRRNSGGTDTQYF. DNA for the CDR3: TGTGCCAGCAGACGCAATAGCGGGGGAACAGATACGCAGTATTTT. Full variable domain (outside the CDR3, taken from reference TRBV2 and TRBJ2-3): EPEVTQTPSHQVTQMGQEVILRCVPISNHLYFYWYRQILGQKVEFLVSFYNNEISEKSEIFDDQFSVERPDGSNFTLKIRSTKLEDSAMYFCASRRNSGGTDTQYFGPGTRLTVL.

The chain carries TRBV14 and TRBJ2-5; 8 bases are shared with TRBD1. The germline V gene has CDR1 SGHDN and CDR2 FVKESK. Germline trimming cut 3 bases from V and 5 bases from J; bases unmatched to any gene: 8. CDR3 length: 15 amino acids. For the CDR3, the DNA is TGTGCCAGCAGCCAGCGACAGGGGTATCTGGAGACCCAGTACTTC. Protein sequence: CASSQRQGYLETQYF. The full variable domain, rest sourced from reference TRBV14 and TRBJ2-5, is EAGVTQFPSHSVIEKGQTVTLRCDPISGHDNLYWYRRVMGKEIKFLLHFVKESKQDESGMPNNRFLAERTGGTYSTLKVQPAELEDSGVYFCASSQRQGYLETQYFGPGTRLLVL.

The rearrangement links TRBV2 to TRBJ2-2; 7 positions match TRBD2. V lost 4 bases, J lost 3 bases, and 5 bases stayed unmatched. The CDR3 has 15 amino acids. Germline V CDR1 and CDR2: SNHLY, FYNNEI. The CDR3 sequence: CASSALAGDTGELFF. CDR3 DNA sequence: TGTGCCAGCAGTGCATTGGCGGGGGACACCGGGGAGCTGTTTTTT. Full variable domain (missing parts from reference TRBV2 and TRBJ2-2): EPEVTQTPSHQVTQMGQEVILRCVPISNHLYFYWYRQILGQKVEFLVSFYNNEISEKSEIFDDQFSVERPDGSNFTLKIRSTKLEDSAMYFCASSALAGDTGELFFGEGSRLTVL.

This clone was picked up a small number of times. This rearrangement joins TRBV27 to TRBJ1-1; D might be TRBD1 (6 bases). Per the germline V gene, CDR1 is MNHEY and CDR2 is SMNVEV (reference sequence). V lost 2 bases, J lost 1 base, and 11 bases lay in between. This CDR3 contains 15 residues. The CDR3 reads CASSLGGSPNTEAFF. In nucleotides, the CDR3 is TGTGCCAGCAGTTTAGGGGGCAGCCCGAACACTGAAGCTTTCTTT.

CDR3 region: CASRARTGGYGKTEAFF. The CDR3 nucleotides read TGTGCCAGCAGGGCCCGGACAGGGGGATATGGGAAAACTGAAGCTTTCTTT. The rearrangement joins TRBV2 to TRBJ1-1, with TRBD1 matching 10 bases. The germline V gene encodes CDR1 SNHLY and CDR2 FYNNEI. The CDR3 has 17 residues. Trimming took 6 bases from V and 5 from J; bases not matched to a gene: 15.

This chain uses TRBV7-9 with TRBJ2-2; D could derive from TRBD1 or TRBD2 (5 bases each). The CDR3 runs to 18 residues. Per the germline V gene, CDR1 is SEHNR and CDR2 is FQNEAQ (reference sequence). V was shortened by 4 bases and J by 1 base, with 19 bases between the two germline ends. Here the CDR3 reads CASSSPTFGAMNTGELFF. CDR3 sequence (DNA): TGTGCCAGCAGCTCCCCCACGTTCGGGGCGATGAACACCGGGGAGCTGTTTTTT.

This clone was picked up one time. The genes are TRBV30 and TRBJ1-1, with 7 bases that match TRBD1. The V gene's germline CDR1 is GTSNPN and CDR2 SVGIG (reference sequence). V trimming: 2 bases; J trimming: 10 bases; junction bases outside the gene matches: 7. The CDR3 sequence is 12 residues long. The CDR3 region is CAWSQGEKSAFF. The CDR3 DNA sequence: TGTGCCTGGAGTCAGGGGGAAAAGTCAGCTTTCTTT.

CDR3 sequence: CASSRGANNNEQFF. The CDR3 DNA reads as TGTGCCAGCAGCCGGGGGGCGAACAACAATGAGCAGTTCTTC. This rearrangement joins TRBV7-3 to TRBJ2-1; D possibly corresponds to TRBD2 (7 bases). The CDR3 loop spans 14 amino acids. V was trimmed by 5 bases and J by 5 bases, leaving 13 bases between them. Germline CDR1 SGHTA, CDR2 FQGTGA.

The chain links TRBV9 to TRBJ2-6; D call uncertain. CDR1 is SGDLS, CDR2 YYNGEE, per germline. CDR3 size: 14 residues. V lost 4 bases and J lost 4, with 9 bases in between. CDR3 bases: TGTGCCAGCAGCCCCCGGTTGGGGGCCAACGTCCTGACTTTC. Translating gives CASSPRLGANVLTF.

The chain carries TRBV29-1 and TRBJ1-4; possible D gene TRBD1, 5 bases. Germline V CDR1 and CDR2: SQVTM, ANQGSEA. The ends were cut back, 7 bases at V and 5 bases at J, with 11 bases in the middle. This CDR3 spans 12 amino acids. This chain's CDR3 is CSAWGLNEKLFF. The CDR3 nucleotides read TGCAGCGCGTGGGGACTAAATGAAAAACTGTTTTTT.

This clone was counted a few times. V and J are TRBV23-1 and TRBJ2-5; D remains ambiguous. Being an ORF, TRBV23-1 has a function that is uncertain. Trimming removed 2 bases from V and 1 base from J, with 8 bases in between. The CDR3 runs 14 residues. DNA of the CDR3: TGCGCCAGCAGTCAAAGGCTAGTCCAAGAGACCCAGTACTTC. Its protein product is CASSQRLVQETQYF.

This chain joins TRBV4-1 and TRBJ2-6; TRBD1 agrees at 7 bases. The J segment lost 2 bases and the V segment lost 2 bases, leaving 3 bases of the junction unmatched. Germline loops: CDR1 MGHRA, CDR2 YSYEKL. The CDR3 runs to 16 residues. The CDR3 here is CASSQFGTAGANVLTF. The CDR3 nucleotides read TGCGCCAGCAGCCAATTCGGGACAGCTGGGGCCAACGTCCTGACTTTC.

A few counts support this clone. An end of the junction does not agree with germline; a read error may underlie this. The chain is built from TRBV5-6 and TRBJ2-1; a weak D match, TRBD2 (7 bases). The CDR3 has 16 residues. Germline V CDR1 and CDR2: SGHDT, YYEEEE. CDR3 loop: CATSPIGGGIDNEQFF. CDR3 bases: TGTGCCACCAGCCCAATAGGGGGGGGGATTGACAATGAGCAGTTCTTC.

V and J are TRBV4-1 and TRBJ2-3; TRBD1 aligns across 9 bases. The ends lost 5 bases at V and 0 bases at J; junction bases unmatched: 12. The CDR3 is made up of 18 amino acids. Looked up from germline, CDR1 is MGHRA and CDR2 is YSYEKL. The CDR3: CASSNMPQQGASTDTQYF. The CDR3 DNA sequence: TGCGCCAGCAGCAACATGCCTCAACAGGGGGCAAGCACAGATACGCAGTATTTT.

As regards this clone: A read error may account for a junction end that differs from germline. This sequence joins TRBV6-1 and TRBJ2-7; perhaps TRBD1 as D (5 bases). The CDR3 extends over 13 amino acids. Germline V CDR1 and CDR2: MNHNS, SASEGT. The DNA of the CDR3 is TGTGCCAGCAGTGAATCGTGGCAAAGGGGATTGGACTTC. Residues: CASSESWQRGLDF.

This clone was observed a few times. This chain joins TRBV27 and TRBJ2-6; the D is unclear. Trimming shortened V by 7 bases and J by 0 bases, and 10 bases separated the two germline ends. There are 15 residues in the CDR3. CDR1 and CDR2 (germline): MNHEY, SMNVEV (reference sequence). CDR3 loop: CASTTGSSGANVLTF. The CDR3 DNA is TGTGCCAGCACCACCGGTTCCTCTGGGGCCAACGTCCTGACTTTC.